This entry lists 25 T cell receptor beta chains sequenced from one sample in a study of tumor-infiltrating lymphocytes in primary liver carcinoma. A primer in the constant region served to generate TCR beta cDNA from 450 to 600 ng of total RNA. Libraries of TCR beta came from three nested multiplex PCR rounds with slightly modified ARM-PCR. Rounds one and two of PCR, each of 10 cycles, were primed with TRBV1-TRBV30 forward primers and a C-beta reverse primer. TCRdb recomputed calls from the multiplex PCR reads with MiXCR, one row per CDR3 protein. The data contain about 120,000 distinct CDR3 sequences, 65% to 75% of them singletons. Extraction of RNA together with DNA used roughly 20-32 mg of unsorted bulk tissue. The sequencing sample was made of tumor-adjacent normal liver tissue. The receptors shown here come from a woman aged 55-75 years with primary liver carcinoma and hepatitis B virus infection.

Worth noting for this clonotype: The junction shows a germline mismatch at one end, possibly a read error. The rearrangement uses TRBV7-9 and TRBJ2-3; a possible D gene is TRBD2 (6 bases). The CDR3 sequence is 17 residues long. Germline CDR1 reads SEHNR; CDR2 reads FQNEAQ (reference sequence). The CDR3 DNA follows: TGTGCCAGCAGCTTAGCGTGGGACTCTATTAGCACAGATATGCAGTATTTT. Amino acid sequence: CASSLAWDSISTDMQYF.

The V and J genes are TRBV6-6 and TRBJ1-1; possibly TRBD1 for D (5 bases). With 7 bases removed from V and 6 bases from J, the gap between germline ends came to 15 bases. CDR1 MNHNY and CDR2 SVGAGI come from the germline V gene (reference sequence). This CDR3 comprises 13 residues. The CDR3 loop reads CASTRGMGAEAFF. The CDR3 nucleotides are TGTGCCAGCACCAGAGGGATGGGGGCTGAAGCTTTCTTT.

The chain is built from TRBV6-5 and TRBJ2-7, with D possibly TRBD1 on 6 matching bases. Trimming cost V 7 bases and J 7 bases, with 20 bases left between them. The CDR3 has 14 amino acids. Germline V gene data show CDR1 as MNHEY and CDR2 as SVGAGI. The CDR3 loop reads CASNFHGGGEEQYF. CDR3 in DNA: TGTGCCAGCAACTTCCATGGGGGCGGTGAGGAGCAGTACTTC.

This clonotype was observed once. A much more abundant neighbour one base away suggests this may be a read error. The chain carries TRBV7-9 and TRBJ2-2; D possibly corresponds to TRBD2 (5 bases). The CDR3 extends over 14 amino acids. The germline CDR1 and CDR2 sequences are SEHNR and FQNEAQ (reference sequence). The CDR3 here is CARSFSENTGELFF. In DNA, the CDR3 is TGTGCCAGAAGCTTTAGCGAGAACACCGGGGAGCTGTTTTTT.

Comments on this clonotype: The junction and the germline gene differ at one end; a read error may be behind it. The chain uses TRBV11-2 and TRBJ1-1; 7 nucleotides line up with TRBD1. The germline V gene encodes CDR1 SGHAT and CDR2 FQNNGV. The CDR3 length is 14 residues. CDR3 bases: TGTGCCAGCAACTTGAGCAGGGGGGATACTGAAACTTTCTTT. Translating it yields CASNLSRGDTETFF.

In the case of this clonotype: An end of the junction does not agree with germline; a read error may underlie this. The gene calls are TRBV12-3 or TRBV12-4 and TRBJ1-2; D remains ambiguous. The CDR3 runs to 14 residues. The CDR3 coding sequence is TGTGTCAGCAGTCCTCCCCGGATAAGGCTCGGCTACACCTTC. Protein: CVSSPPRIRLGYTF.

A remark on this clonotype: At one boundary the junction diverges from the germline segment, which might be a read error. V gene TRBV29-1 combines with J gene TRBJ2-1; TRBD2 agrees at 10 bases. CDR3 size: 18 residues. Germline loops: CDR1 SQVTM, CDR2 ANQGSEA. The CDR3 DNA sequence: TGCAGCGTTCAGCCCAGCGGGACTAGCGAGAGCTCCTACAATGAGCAGTTCTTT. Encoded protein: CSVQPSGTSESSYNEQFF.

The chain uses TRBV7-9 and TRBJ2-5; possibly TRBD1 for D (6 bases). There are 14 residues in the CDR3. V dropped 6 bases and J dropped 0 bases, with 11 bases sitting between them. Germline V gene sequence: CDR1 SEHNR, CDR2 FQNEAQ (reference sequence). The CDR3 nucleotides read TGTGCCAGCAGTCCCGGGACAAACCAAGAGACCCAGTACTTC. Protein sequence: CASSPGTNQETQYF.

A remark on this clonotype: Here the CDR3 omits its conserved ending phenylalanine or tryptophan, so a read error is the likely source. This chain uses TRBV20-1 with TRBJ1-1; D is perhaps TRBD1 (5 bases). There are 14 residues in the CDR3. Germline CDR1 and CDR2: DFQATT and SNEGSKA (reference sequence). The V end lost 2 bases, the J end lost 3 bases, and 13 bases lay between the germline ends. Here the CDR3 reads CSARKGGADTEAFY. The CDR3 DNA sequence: TGCAGTGCTAGAAAGGGCGGGGCGGACACTGAAGCTTTCTAT.

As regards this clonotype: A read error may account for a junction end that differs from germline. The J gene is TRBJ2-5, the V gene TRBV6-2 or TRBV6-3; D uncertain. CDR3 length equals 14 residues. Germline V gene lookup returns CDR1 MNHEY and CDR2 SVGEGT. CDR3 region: CTSSYSALQETQYF. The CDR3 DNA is TGTACCAGCAGCTACTCGGCTCTCCAAGAGACCCAATACTTC.

CDR3 loop: CASSLAGVAYNEQFF. DNA for the CDR3: TGTGCCAGTAGTTTAGCGGGAGTAGCCTACAATGAGCAGTTCTTC. The chain recombines TRBV19 with TRBJ2-1; 9 bases are a match to TRBD2. Germline V gene lookup returns CDR1 LNHDA and CDR2 SQIVND (reference sequence). V was clipped by 5 bases and J by 2 bases; unmatched bases: 4. This CDR3 spans 15 amino acids.

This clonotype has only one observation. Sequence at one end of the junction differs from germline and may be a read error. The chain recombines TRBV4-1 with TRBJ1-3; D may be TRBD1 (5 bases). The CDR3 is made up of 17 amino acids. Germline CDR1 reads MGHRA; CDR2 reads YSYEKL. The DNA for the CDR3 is TGCGCAAGCAGCAAAAGTGGAGGGACGTCAGAGAGGGACACCATATATTTT. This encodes CASSKSGGTSERDTIYF.

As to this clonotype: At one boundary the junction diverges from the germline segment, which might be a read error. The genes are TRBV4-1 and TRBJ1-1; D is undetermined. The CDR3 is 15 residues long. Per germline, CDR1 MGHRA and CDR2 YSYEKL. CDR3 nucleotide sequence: TGCGCAAGCAGCCAAAGCCCGGGAATAGACACTGAAGCTTTCTTT. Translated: CASSQSPGIDTEAFF.

CDR3 loop: CASRESQGHQPQHF. The DNA of the CDR3 is TGTGCCAGCAGAGAGTCGCAGGGCCATCAGCCCCAGCATTTT. The chain uses TRBV2 and TRBJ1-5, with D possibly TRBD1 on 5 matching bases. Trimming took off 6 bases at V and 5 bases at J, with 14 bases between the two ends. Germline V gives CDR1 SNHLY, CDR2 FYNNEI. This CDR3 spans 14 amino acids. Variable domain in full (rest from reference TRBV2 and TRBJ1-5): EPEVTQTPSHQVTQMGQEVILRCVPISNHLYFYWYRQILGQKVEFLVSFYNNEISEKSEIFDDQFSVERPDGSNFTLKIRSTKLEDSAMYFCASRESQGHQPQHFGDGTRLSIL.

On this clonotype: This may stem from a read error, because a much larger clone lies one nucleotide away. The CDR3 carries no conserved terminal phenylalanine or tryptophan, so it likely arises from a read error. Here the CDR3 DNA reads TGTGCCAGCAGTCCCATTTCGCCTTATAGCAATCAGCCCCAGCATTTA. This encodes CASSPISPYSNQPQHL. This sequence joins TRBV7-8 and TRBJ1-5; D is undetermined. Trimming stripped 6 bases from V and 0 bases from J, with 15 bases between. This CDR3 spans 16 amino acids. Per germline, CDR1 SGHVS and CDR2 FQNEAQ.

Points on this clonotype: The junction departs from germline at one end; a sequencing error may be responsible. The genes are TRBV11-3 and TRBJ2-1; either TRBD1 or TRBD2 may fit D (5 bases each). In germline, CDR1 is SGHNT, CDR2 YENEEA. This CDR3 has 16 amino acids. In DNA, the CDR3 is TGTGCCAGCAGCACCGTCAGGGACCCGACCTATAATGAGCAGTTCTTC. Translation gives CASSTVRDPTYNEQFF.

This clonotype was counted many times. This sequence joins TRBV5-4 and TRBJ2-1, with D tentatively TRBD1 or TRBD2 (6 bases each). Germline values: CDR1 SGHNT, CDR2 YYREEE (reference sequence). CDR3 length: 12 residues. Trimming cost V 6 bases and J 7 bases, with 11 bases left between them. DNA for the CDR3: TGTGCCAGCACCCTAGGGGGGAATGAGCAGTTCTTC. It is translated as CASTLGGNEQFF. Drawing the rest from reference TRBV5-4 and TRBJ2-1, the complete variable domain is ETGVTQSPTHLIKTRGQQVTLRCSSQSGHNTVSWYQQALGQGPQFIFQYYREEENGRGNFPPRFSGLQFPNYSSELNVNALELDDSALYLCASTLGGNEQFFGPGTRLTVL.

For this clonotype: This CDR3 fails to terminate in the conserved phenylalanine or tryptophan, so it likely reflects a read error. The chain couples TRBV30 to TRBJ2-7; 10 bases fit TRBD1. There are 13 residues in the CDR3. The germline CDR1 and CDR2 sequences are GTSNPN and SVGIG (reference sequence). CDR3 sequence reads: CAWNRDRGYKQYL. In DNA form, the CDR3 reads TGTGCCTGGAATAGGGACAGGGGCTACAAGCAGTACCTC.

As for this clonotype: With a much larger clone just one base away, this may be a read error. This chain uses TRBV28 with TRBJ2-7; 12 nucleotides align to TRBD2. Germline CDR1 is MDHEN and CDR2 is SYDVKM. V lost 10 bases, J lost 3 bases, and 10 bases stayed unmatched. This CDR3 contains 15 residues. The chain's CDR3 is CANRRLAGVHYEQYF. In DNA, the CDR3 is TGTGCCAACAGAAGACTAGCGGGAGTCCACTACGAGCAGTACTTC.

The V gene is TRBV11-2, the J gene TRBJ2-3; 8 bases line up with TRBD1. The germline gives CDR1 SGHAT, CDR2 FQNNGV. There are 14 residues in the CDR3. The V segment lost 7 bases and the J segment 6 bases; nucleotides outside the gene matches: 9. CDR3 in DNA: TGTGCCAGCAACCGACAGGGGACAGGTGATACGCAGTATTTT. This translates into CASNRQGTGDTQYF.

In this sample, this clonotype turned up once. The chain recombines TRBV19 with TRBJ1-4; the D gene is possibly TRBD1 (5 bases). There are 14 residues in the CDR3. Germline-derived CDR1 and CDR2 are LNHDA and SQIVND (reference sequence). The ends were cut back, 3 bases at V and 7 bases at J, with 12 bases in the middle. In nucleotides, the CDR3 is TGTGCCAGTAGTATCATGGGACGGACTGAAAAACTGTTTTTT. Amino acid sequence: CASSIMGRTEKLFF.

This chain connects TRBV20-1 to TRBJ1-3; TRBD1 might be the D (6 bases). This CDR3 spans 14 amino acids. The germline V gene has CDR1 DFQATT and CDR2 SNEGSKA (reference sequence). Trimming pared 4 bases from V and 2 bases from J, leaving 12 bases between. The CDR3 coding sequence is TGCAGTGCTATAGACAGGAATACTGGAAACACCATATATTTT. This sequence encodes CSAIDRNTGNTIYF.

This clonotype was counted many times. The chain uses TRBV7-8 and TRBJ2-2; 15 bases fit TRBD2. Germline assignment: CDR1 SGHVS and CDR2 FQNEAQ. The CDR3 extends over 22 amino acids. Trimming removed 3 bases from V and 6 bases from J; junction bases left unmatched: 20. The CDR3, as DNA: TGTGCCAGCAGCTTTTCTCGGAGGACTAGCGGGAGGGCCGGGCTCTCGGCCGGGGAGCTGTTTTTT. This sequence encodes CASSFSRRTSGRAGLSAGELFF.

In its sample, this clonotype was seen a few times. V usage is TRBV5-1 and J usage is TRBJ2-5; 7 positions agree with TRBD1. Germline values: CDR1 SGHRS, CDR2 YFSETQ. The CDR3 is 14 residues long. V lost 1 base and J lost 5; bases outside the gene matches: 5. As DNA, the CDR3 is TGCGCCAGCAGCTTGAAAGGGGGCCGGGAGACCCAGTACTTC. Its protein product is CASSLKGGRETQYF.

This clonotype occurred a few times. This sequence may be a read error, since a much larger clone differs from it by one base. This CDR3 is CSVVPGTYEQYF. The CDR3 nucleotides read TGCAGCGTTGTTCCGGGAACCTACGAGCAGTACTTC. The V call is TRBV29-1, the J call TRBJ2-7; maybe TRBD2 (5 bases). Germline CDR1 reads SQVTM; CDR2 reads ANQGSEA. Trimming removed 4 bases at V and 2 bases at J, with 9 bases between. CDR3 length: 12 residues.